This TCR beta chain was sequenced for a study of shared clonotypes between healthy human individuals. Findings of the study overall: The researchers took only blood, and tissue repertoires probably look different. A handful of donors showed sharing of approximately 5% of naive CD4 clonotypes.

Naive CD8 cells were CD45RO-negative, positively selected for CCR7, excluding terminally differentiated effector memory CD45RA+ cells. The CDR3 totals 17 residues. CDR1 is SGDLS, CDR2 YYNGEE, per germline. After removal of 4 bases from V and 8 bases from J, the junction contained 18 bases not matched to a gene. Generated by immunoSEQ multiplex PCR, the TCRdb table keeps only in-frame clones and is missing some. Seen here are around 2,000,000 clones, approximately 94% observed once, and the top ten hold 0.9% to 1.3%. Note on this clone: Its antigen is as yet unknown.

The sequence was collected from a man aged 18-30 years in good health. This chain uses TRBV9 with TRBJ1-1; 9 bases match TRBD1. The material sequenced was naive CD8+ T cells sorted from blood. In DNA, the CDR3 is TGTGCCAGCAGCACCGAACGGGGGGGACAGGGACAGAACGAAGCTTTCTTT. Protein product: CASSTERGGQGQNEAFF.